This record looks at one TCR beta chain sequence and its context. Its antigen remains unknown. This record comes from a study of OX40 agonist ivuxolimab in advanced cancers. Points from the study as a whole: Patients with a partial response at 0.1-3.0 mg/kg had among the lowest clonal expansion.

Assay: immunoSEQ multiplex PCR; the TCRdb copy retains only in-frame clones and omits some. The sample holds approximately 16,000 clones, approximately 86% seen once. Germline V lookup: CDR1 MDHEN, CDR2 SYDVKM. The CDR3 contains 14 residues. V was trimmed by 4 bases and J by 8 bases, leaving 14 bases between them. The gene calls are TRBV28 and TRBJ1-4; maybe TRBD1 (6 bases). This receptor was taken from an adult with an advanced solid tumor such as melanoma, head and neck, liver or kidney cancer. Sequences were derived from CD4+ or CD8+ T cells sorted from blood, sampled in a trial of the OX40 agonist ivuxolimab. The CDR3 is CASSWLGGREKLFF. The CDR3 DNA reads TGTGCCAGCAGTTGGTTGGGGGGCCGGGAAAAACTGTTTTTT.